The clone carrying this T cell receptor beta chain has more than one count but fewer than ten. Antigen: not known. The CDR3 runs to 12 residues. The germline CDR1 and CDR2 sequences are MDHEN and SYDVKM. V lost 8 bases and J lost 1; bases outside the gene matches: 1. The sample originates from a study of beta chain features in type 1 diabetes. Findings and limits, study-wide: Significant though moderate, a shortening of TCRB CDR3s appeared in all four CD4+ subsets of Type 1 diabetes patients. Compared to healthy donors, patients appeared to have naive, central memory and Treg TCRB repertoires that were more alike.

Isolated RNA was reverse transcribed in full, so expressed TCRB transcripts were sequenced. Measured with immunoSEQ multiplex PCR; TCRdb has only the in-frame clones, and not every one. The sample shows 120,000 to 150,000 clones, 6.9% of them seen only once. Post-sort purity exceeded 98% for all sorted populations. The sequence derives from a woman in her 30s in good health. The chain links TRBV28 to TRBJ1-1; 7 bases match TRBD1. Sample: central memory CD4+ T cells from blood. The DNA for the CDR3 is TGTGCCAGCCGGACAGGGAACACTGAAGCTTTCTTT. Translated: CASRTGNTEAFF.